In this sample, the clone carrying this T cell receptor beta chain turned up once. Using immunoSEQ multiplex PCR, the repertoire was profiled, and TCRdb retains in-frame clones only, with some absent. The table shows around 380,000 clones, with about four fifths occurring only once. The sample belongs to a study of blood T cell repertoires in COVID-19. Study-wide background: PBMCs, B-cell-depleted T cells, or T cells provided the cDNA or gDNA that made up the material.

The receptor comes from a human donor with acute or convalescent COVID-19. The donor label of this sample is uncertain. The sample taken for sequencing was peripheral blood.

DNA of the CDR3: TGTGCCAGCAGAGGCCTACAGGGGGAGAATTCACCCCTCCACTTT. Translated, it gives CASRGLQGENSPLHF. The chain has TRBV6-6 and TRBJ1-6; 8 bases are shared with TRBD1. CDR3 length: 15 amino acids. With 6 bases clipped from V and 7 bases from J, the junction kept 8 bases outside the gene matches. The V gene's germline CDR1 is MNHNY and CDR2 SVGAGI (reference sequence).